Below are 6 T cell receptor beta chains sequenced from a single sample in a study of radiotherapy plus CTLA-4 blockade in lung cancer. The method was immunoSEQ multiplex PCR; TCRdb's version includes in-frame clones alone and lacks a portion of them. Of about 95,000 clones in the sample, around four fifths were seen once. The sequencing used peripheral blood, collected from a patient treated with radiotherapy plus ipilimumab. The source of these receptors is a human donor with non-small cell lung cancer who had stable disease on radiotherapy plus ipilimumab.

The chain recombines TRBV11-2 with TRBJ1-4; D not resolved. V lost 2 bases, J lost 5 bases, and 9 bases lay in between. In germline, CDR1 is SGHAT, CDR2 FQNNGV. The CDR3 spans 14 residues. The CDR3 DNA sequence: TGTGCCAGCAGCTTAATTGGATTCAATGAAAAACTGTTTTTT. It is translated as CASSLIGFNEKLFF.

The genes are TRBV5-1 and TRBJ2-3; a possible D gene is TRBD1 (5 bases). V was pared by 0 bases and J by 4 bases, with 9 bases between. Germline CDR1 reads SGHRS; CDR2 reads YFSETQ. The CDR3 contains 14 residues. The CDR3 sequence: CASSLDRFSDTQYF. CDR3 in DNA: TGCGCCAGCAGCTTGGACAGGTTTTCAGATACGCAGTATTTT.

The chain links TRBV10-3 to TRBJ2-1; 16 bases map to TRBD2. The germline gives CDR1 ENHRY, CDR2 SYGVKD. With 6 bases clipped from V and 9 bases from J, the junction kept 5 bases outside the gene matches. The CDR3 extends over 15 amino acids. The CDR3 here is CAISGTSGGASEQFF. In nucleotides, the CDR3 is TGTGCCATCAGCGGGACTAGCGGGGGGGCGAGTGAGCAGTTCTTC.

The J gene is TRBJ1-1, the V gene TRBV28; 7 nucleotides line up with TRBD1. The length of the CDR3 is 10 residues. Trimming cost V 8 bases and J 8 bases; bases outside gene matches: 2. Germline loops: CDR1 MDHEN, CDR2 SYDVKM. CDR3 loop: CASVDREAFF. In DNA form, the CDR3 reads TGTGCCAGCGTGGACAGGGAAGCTTTCTTT.

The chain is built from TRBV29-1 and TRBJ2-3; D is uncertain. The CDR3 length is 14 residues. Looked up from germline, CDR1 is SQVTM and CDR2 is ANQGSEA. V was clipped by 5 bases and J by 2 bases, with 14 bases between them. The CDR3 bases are TGCAGCGTTCAAACACCCGCGGCCACAGATACGCAGTATTTT. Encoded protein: CSVQTPAATDTQYF.

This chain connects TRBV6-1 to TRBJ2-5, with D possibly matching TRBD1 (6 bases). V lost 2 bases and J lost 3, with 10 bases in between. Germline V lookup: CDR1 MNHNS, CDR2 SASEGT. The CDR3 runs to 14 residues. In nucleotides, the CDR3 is TGTGCCAGCAGTGAAACCCCAGGGGAAGAGACCCAGTACTTC. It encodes CASSETPGEETQYF.